This note documents a single T cell receptor (beta chain) sequence. Its specificity is unknown. The sample belongs to a study of T cell responses to AZD1222 COVID-19 vaccine. Findings and caveats of the study: Spike was spanned by vaccine-associated CD4 TCRs, with dominance at 160-218 and 743-854.

Germline lookup yields CDR1 SEHNR and CDR2 FQNEAQ (reference sequence). J was trimmed by 4 bases and V by 2 bases; bases with no gene match: 3. The CDR3 totals 14 residues. Clones were sequenced by immunoSEQ multiplex PCR, and TCRdb holds only the in-frame ones, with some missing. The sample yields over 120,000 clones, about 90% seen once. This clonotype originated in an adult who received the AZD1222 COVID-19 vaccine. The V call is TRBV7-9, the J call TRBJ2-7, with 9 positions matching TRBD1. The specimen was peripheral blood, collected 28 days after the second AZD1222 dose. The DNA of the CDR3 is TGTGCCAGCAGCTTACAAGGACAGGGGTACGAGCAGTACTTC. Translation: CASSLQGQGYEQYF.